These 24 T cell receptor beta chains share one sample of origin, sequenced in a study of beta chain features in type 1 diabetes. Sequenced material consisted of expressed TCRB transcripts (all of the isolated RNA was reverse transcribed). Profiling relied on immunoSEQ multiplex PCR, and the TCRdb table lists in-frame clones only, not all of them. This table holds 200,000 to 250,000 clones, 13% to 15% found once. Sequenced sample: naive CD4+ T cells from blood. The origin of the receptors is a woman in her 40s in good health.

This chain uses TRBV6-4 with TRBJ2-3, with TRBD2 identical over 9 bases. Germline values: CDR1 MRHNA, CDR2 SNTAGT. The CDR3 covers 17 residues. The V segment lost 4 bases and the J segment 1 base; nucleotides outside the gene matches: 9. This chain's CDR3 is CASSARAAGGRTDTQYF. Here the CDR3 DNA reads TGTGCCAGCAGTGCCCGTGCGGCGGGGGGGCGCACAGATACGCAGTATTTT.

In the case of this clone: This same CDR3 is encoded by further DNA sequences in the sample. The V call is TRBV6-5, the J call TRBJ1-5; maybe TRBD1 (5 bases). The CDR3 totals 14 residues. Trimming stripped 0 bases from V and 4 bases from J, with 7 bases between. Looked up from germline, CDR1 is MNHEY and CDR2 is SVGAGI. The CDR3 reads CASSYSGGNQPQHF. CDR3 coding DNA: TGTGCCAGCAGTTACTCCGGGGGGAATCAGCCCCAGCATTTT.

The J gene is TRBJ1-2, the V gene TRBV29-1, with D possibly TRBD1 on 5 matching bases. Germline CDR1 is SQVTM and CDR2 is ANQGSEA. Deletions cut 7 bases from V and 3 bases from J, with 27 bases between. The CDR3 is made up of 17 amino acids. In nucleotides, the CDR3 is TGCAGCGCTCGACCCTGGGGGGAGGAACGGAATGACTATGGCTACACCTTC. Translating gives CSARPWGEERNDYGYTF.

This clone was counted only a few times. The chain has TRBV9 and TRBJ2-3, with a possible D match to TRBD1 (6 bases). This CDR3 spans 15 amino acids. Germline V lookup: CDR1 SGDLS, CDR2 YYNGEE. V lost 3 bases and J 0 bases, leaving 11 bases between the germline ends. This chain's CDR3 is CASSAYRDSTDTQYF. For the CDR3, the DNA is TGTGCCAGCAGCGCATACAGGGATAGCACAGATACGCAGTATTTT.

This chain joins TRBV6-6 and TRBJ2-3, with TRBD2 matching 8 bases. Germline CDR1 and CDR2: MNHNY and SVGAGI (reference sequence). V was clipped by 8 bases and J by 2 bases; unmatched bases: 6. The CDR3 spans 14 residues. The CDR3 DNA reads as TGTGCCAGCGACCAAGCGGGGGTCACAGATACGCAGTATTTT. Protein: CASDQAGVTDTQYF.

The rearrangement links TRBV5-6 to TRBJ1-5; possibly TRBD1 for D (6 bases). Germline CDR1 and CDR2: SGHDT and YYEEEE. This CDR3 spans 16 amino acids. Trimming cost V 0 bases and J 2 bases, with 12 bases left between them. CDR3 residues: CASSLDGGAGNQPQHF. CDR3 coding DNA: TGTGCCAGCAGCTTGGATGGGGGCGCGGGCAATCAGCCCCAGCATTTT.

The genes are TRBV5-6 and TRBJ2-3; 11 nucleotides match TRBD1. Per the germline V gene, CDR1 is SGHDT and CDR2 is YYEEEE. The CDR3 loop spans 16 amino acids. V was pared by 0 bases and J by 4 bases, with 4 bases of the junction left unmatched. CDR3 nucleotide sequence: TGTGCCAGCAGCTTGGAGGGACAGGGGGGAGCAGATACGCAGTATTTT. Protein: CASSLEGQGGADTQYF.

This clone has more than one count but fewer than ten. The chain joins TRBV9 to TRBJ2-3; D unresolved. Germline V gene lookup returns CDR1 SGDLS and CDR2 YYNGEE. CDR3 length equals 14 residues. V was trimmed by 5 bases and J by 0 bases, leaving 10 bases between them. CDR3 loop: CASRGTASTDTQYF. CDR3 sequence (DNA): TGTGCCAGCAGAGGCACAGCTAGCACAGATACGCAGTATTTT. Full variable domain (remainder filled in from reference TRBV9 and TRBJ2-3): DSGVTQTPKHLITATGQRVTLRCSPRSGDLSVYWYQQSLDQGLQFLIQYYNGEERAKGNILERFSAQQFPDLHSELNLSSLELGDSALYFCASRGTASTDTQYFGPGTRLTVL.

This clone was seen only a few times. The chain has TRBV7-8 and TRBJ1-3, with a tentative D call TRBD1 (5 bases). Deletions cut 6 bases from V and 0 bases from J, with 9 bases between. The CDR3 covers 14 residues. CDR1 and CDR2 (germline): SGHVS, FQNEAQ. The CDR3, as DNA: TGTGCCAGCAGGTCAGGGCGCTCTGGAAACACCATATATTTT. Its translation: CASRSGRSGNTIYF.

The chain carries TRBV6-1 and TRBJ2-1; 13 positions agree with TRBD2. Per germline, CDR1 MNHNS and CDR2 SASEGT. The CDR3 has 14 residues. Unmatched junction bases numbered 4, after V lost 4 bases and J lost 10 bases. CDR3 coding DNA: TGTGCCAGCAGTGGACTAGCGGGGGGAGTCGAGCAGTTCTTC. This encodes CASSGLAGGVEQFF.

This clone was observed a handful of times. The CDR3 coding sequence is TGTGCCAGCAGTTTGCCGCACGAGCAGTACTTC. As protein: CASSLPHEQYF. The chain employs TRBV28 and TRBJ2-5; no definite D call. The better agreement between TRBJ2-7 and the DNA end casts doubt on the J call. This CDR3 region has 11 residues. Germline lookup yields CDR1 MDHEN and CDR2 SYDVKM.

The rearrangement links TRBV10-3 to TRBJ2-5; 11 bases line up with TRBD1. Germline V lookup: CDR1 ENHRY, CDR2 SYGVKD. Trimming cost V 6 bases and J 1 base; bases outside gene matches: 10. This CDR3 spans 17 amino acids. CDR3 sequence (DNA): TGTGCCATCAGAGGGACAGGGGGAGCCCGATTCCAAGAGACCCAGTACTTC. Translation gives CAIRGTGGARFQETQYF.

In this sample, this clone turned up a few times. V is TRBV4-2 and J is TRBJ2-1; the D gene is possibly TRBD1 (5 bases). The CDR3 has 15 amino acids. Trimming stripped 1 base from V and 0 bases from J, with 7 bases between. CDR1 LGHNA and CDR2 YNFKEQ come from the germline V gene. The CDR3 reads CASSQGQGSYNEQFF. The CDR3 nucleotides are TGTGCCAGCAGCCAAGGCCAGGGCTCCTACAATGAGCAGTTCTTC.

This clone was detected only a few times. V is TRBV15 and J is TRBJ1-5; TRBD1 agrees at 7 bases. The CDR3 runs 15 residues. The V gene end was trimmed by 3 bases and the J gene end by 5 bases; junction bases not matched to a gene: 7. Germline CDR1 reads LNHNV; CDR2 reads YYDKDF (reference sequence). Written as DNA, the CDR3 is TGTGCCACCAGCAGCCGACAGGGTTTTCATCAGCCCCAGCATTTT. As protein: CATSSRQGFHQPQHF.

The sample holds a few counts of this clone. V is TRBV7-8 and J is TRBJ1-2; D gene uncertain. The CDR3 has 17 amino acids. CDR1 and CDR2 from the germline V gene are SGHVS and FQNEAQ. Trimming took off 5 bases at V and 2 bases at J, with 21 bases between the two ends. The CDR3 is CASSPTTGVGENYGYTF. CDR3 DNA: TGTGCCAGCAGCCCGACTACGGGCGTCGGGGAAAACTATGGCTACACCTTC.

The sample holds a few counts of this clone. The chain couples TRBV5-1 to TRBJ2-3; a possible D gene is TRBD2 (5 bases). Germline lookup yields CDR1 SGHRS and CDR2 YFSETQ. CDR3 length: 14 amino acids. V was trimmed by 0 bases and J by 6 bases, leaving 11 bases between them. The CDR3 spells CASSLGEQRDTQYF. The CDR3 DNA reads as TGCGCCAGCAGCTTGGGGGAGCAGCGGGATACGCAGTATTTT.

The gene calls are TRBV5-4 and TRBJ1-5; no clear D gene. V was cut by 0 bases and J by 3 bases, with 7 bases left in between. CDR1 is SGHNT, CDR2 YYREEE, per germline (reference sequence). The CDR3 length is 14 residues. The DNA of the CDR3 is TGTGCCAGCAGCTTGGGAGGCAACAATCAGCCCCAGCATTTT. Translating gives CASSLGGNNQPQHF.

This clone was found a few times. The gene calls are TRBV5-1 and TRBJ1-2; maybe TRBD1 (6 bases). Germline CDR1 is SGHRS and CDR2 is YFSETQ. V lost 5 bases to trimming and J lost 4 bases, with 15 bases between them. CDR3 length: 14 residues. The CDR3 loop reads CASRVSGAGYGYTF. Written as DNA, the CDR3 is TGCGCCAGCAGAGTATCAGGGGCCGGCTATGGCTACACCTTC.

This clone was recorded a few times. This chain joins TRBV4-1 and TRBJ2-7, with TRBD2 identical over 14 bases. CDR1 and CDR2 from the germline V gene are MGHRA and YSYEKL. This CDR3 is built from 15 residues. V lost 4 bases to trimming and J lost 6 bases; unmatched junction nucleotides: 5. The DNA for the CDR3 is TGCGCCAGCAGCCTGGGACTAGCGGGGGTCCCCGAGCAGTACTTC. This encodes CASSLGLAGVPEQYF.

The rearrangement links TRBV27 to TRBJ2-7; a possible D gene is TRBD1 (5 bases). The CDR3 extends over 15 amino acids. Trimming cost V 3 bases and J 2 bases, with 14 bases left between them. Per germline, CDR1 MNHEY and CDR2 SMNVEV (reference sequence). The CDR3 DNA reads TGTGCCAGCAGTTTTACGAGTCAGGGCCCCTACGAGCAGTACTTC. The encoded protein is CASSFTSQGPYEQYF.

The chain recombines TRBV27 with TRBJ1-3; D remains ambiguous. The germline V gene encodes CDR1 MNHEY and CDR2 SMNVEV (reference sequence). Trimming stripped 6 bases from V and 0 bases from J, with 6 bases between. This CDR3 contains 13 residues. The CDR3 DNA reads as TGTGCCAGCAGGCTGAGCTCTGGAAACACCATATATTTT. This gives the protein CASRLSSGNTIYF.

This clone was detected only a few times. The same CDR3 also results from other DNA sequences found in this sample. The J gene is TRBJ2-7, the V gene TRBV18; D is unclear. V was shortened by 0 bases and J by 2 bases, with 5 bases between the two germline ends. CDR3 length: 13 amino acids. Germline lookup yields CDR1 KGHSH and CDR2 LQKENI. The CDR3 is CASSPPSTYEQYF. CDR3 coding DNA: TGTGCCAGCTCACCACCTTCCACCTACGAGCAGTACTTC. The full variable domain, in which reference TRBV18 and TRBJ2-7 provide the parts outside the CDR3, is NAGVMQNPRHLVRRRGQEARLRCSPMKGHSHVYWYRQLPEEGLKFMVYLQKENIIDESGMPKERFSAEFPKEGPSILRIQQVVRGDSAAYFCASSPPSTYEQYFGPGTRLTVT.

J is TRBJ2-1 and V is TRBV2; TRBD1 matches at 8 bases. CDR3 length equals 14 residues. Germline values: CDR1 SNHLY, CDR2 FYNNEI. J lost 1 base, V lost 8 bases, and 4 bases had no gene match. DNA of the CDR3: TGTGCCAGCTCGGACAGGGTTTCCTACAATGAGCAGTTCTTC. Encoded protein: CASSDRVSYNEQFF.

The chain is built from TRBV6-5 and TRBJ1-2; TRBD1 agrees at 8 bases. Germline V lookup: CDR1 MNHEY, CDR2 SVGAGI. This CDR3 has 13 amino acids. V was pared by 6 bases and J by 4 bases, with 4 bases of the junction left unmatched. The CDR3 sequence: CASRQGTGYGYTF. CDR3 bases: TGTGCCAGCAGACAAGGGACAGGCTATGGCTACACCTTC.